This is a list of T cell receptor beta chains from one sample in a study of regulatory T cells in long-lasting Graves disease. TCRdb redid the calling of the multiplex PCR reads with MiXCR, one entry per CDR3 protein. The sample lists hundreds of thousands of distinct CDR3 sequences, roughly 21% seen once, with about 6.6% in the top ten. Sequenced material: peripheral blood mononuclear cells (PBMCs), taken when the disease was refractory, from a patient treated with antithyroid drugs. These receptors were taken from a female donor with Graves disease. Both conserved end residues are trimmed from each CDR3. The D gene is left open where the match is weak.

TRBV28 . AAARQTYEQY
TRBV20-1 . SARDRLNEQF
TRBV6-2/TRBV6-3 . ASSYSGGGEEQF
TRBV6-1 . ASSPGPHPYEQY
TRBV9 . ASSVSGGGVGAGELF
TRBV6-5 . ASSYALTRINSGNTIY
TRBV2 . ASGPARTNYGYT
TRBV15 . ATSVSRRDTEAF
TRBV4-2 TRBD1 ASSPGGLDTEAF
TRBV28 . ASSLSPRSSTDTQY
TRBV28 . ASIGQINIQETQY
TRBV2 . ASSTDLTDTQY
TRBV2 . ASSQQGMRNQPQH
TRBV28 . ASSPTGRGVTDTQY
TRBV12-3/TRBV12-4 . ASSSGPNYGYT
TRBV5-1 TRBD1 ASSLVGRTGEQY
TRBV19 TRBD1 ASSIGGTGGYSNQPQH
TRBV5-4 TRBD2 ASSGGGSVPAYEQY
TRBV7-8 . ASSPDIGAWSSYEQY
TRBV5-1 . ASSLLTVPTETQY
TRBV28 TRBD1 ASRAIPGQGNQPQH
TRBV9 . ASSVGGAGSSYEQY
TRBV28 TRBD2 ASSLIGTSVQETQY
TRBV20-1 TRBD1 SARSQGAGGYGYT
TRBV29-1 . SAGAAYEQY
TRBV7-2 TRBD2 ASSLDGVLAGVGETQY